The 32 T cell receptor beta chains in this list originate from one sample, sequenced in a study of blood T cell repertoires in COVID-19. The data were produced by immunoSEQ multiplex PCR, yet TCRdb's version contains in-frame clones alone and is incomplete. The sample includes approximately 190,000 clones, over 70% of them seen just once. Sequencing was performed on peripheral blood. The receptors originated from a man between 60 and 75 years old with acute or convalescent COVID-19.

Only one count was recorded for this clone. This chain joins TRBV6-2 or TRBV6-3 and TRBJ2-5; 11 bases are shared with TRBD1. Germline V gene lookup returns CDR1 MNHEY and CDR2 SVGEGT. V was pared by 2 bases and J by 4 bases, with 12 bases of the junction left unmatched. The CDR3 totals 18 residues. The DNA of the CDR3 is TGTGCCAGCAGTTACCCTTATACCGGACAGGGGGCAAGAGAGACCCAGTACTTC. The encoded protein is CASSYPYTGQGARETQYF.

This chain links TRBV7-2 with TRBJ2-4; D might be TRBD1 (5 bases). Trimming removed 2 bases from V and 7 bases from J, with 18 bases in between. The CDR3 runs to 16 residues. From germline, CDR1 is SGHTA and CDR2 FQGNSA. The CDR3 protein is CASSLISLGVVNIQYF. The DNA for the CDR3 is TGTGCCAGCAGCTTAATCTCTCTAGGGGTGGTTAACATTCAGTACTTC.

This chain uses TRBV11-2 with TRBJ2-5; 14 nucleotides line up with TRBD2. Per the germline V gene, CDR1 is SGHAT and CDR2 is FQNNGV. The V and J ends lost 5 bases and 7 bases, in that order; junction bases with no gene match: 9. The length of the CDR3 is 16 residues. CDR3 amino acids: CASSIRLAGGHGTQYF. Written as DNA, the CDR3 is TGTGCCAGCAGCATCCGACTAGCGGGGGGGCACGGGACCCAGTACTTC.

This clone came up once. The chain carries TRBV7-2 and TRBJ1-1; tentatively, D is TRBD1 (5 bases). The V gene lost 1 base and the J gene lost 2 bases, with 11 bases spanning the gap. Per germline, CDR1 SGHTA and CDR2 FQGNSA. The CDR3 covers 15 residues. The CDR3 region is CASSLEGEGNTEAFF. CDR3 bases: TGTGCCAGCAGCTTAGAAGGGGAGGGAAACACTGAAGCTTTCTTT. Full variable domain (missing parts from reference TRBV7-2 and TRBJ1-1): GAGVSQSPSNKVTEKGKDVELRCDPISGHTALYWYRQSLGQGLEFLIYFQGNSAPDKSGLPSDRFSAERTGGSVSTLTIQRTQQEDSAVYLCASSLEGEGNTEAFFGQGTRLTVV.

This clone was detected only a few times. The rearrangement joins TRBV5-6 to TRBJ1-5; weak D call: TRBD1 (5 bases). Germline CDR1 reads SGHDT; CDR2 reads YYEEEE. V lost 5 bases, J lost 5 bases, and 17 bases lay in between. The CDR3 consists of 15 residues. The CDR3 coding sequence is TGTGCCAGCAGTCCTCGGGGGAGTGCCGATCAGCCCCAGCATTTT. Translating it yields CASSPRGSADQPQHF.

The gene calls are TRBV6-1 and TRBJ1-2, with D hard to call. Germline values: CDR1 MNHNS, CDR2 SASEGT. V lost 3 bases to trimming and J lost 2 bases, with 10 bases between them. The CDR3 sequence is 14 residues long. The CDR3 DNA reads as TGTGCCAGCAGTGACCGGACGGGGAACTATGGCTACACCTTC. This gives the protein CASSDRTGNYGYTF.

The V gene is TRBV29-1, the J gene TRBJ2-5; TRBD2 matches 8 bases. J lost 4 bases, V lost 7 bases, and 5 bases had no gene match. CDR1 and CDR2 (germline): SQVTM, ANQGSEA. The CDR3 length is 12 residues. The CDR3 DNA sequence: TGCAGCGGCGTAGCGGGATTAGAGACCCAGTACTTC. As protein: CSGVAGLETQYF.

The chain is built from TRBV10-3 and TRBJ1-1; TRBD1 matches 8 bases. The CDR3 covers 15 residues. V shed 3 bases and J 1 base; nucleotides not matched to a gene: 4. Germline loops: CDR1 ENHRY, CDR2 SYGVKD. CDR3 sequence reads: CAISDQGARNTEAFF. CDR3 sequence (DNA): TGTGCCATCAGTGACCAGGGGGCTCGGAACACTGAAGCTTTCTTT.

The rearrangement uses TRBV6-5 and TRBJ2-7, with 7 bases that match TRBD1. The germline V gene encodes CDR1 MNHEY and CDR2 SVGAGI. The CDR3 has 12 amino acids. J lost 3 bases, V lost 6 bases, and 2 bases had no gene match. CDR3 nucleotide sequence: TGTGCCAGCAGCAGACAGGGCTACGAGCAGTACTTC. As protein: CASSRQGYEQYF.

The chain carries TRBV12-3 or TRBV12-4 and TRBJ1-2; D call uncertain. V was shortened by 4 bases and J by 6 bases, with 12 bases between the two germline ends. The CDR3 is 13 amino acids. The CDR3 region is CASSSGVGNGYTF. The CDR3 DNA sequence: TGTGCCAGCAGTTCGGGTGTTGGCAATGGCTACACCTTC.

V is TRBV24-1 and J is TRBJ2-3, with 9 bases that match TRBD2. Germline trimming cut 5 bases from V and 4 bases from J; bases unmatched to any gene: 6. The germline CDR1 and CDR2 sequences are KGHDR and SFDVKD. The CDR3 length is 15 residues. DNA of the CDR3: TGTGCCACCAGTGCAGTAGCGGGAGTTTCAGATACGCAGTATTTT. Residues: CATSAVAGVSDTQYF.

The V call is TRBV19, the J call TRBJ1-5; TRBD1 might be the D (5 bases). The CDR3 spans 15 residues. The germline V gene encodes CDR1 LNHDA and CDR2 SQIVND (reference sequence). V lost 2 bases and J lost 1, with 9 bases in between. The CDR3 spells CASSIQGGSNQPQHF. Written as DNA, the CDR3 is TGTGCCAGTAGTATACAGGGAGGAAGCAATCAGCCCCAGCATTTT. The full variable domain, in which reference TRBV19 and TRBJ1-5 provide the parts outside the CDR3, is DGGITQSPKYLFRKEGQNVTLSCEQNLNHDAMYWYRQDPGQGLRLIYYSQIVNDFQKGDIAEGYSVSREKKESFPLTVTSAQKNPTAFYLCASSIQGGSNQPQHFGDGTRLSIL.

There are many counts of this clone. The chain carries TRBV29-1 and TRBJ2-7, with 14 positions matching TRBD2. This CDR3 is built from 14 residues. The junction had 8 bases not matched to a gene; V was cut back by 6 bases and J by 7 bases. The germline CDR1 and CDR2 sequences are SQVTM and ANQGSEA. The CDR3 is CSVNPGLAGVEQYF. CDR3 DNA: TGCAGCGTCAATCCGGGACTAGCGGGAGTGGAGCAGTACTTC.

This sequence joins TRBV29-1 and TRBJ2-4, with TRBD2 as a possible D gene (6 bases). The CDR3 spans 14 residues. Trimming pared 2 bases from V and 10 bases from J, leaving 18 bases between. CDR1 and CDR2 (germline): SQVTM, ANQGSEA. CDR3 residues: CSVEFGGGGRIQYF. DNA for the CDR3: TGCAGCGTTGAATTCGGGGGAGGCGGTCGGATTCAGTACTTC.

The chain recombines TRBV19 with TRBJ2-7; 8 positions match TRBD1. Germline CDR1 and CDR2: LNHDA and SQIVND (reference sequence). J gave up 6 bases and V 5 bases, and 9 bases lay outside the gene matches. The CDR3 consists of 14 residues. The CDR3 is CASSFDRGRAEQYF. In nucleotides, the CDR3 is TGTGCCAGTAGTTTCGACAGGGGAAGGGCCGAGCAGTACTTC.

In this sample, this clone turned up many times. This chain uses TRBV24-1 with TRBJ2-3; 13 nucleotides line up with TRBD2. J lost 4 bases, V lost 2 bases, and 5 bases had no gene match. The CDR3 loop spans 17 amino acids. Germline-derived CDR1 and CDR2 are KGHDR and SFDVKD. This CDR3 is CATSDSTSGRVADTQYF. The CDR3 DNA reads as TGTGCCACCAGTGATTCCACTAGCGGGAGGGTAGCAGATACGCAGTATTTT.

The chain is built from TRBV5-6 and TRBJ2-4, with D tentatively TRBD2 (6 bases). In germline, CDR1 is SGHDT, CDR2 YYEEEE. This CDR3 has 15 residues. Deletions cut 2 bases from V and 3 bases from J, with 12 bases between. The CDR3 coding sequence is TGTGCCAGCAGCTTTGTCGGGAGTGGCAAAAACATTCAGTACTTC. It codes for CASSFVGSGKNIQYF.

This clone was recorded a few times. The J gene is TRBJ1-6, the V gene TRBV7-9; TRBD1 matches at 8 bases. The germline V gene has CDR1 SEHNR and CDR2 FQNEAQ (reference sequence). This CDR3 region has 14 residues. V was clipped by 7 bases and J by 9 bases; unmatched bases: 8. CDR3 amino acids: CASNGQGYGSPLHF. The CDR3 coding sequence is TGTGCCAGCAACGGACAGGGTTACGGTTCACCCCTCCACTTT. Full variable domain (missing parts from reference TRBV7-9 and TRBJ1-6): DTGVSQNPRHKITKRGQNVTFRCDPISEHNRLYWYRQTLGQGPEFLTYFQNEAQLEKSRLLSDRFSAERPKGSFSTLEIQRTEQGDSAMYLCASNGQGYGSPLHFGNGTRLTVT.

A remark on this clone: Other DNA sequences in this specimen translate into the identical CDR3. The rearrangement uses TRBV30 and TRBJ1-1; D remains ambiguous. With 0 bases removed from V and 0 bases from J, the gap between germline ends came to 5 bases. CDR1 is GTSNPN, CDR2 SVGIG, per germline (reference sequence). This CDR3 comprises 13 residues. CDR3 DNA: TGTGCCTGGAGTGTACTGGTGAACACTGAAGCTTTCTTT. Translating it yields CAWSVLVNTEAFF.

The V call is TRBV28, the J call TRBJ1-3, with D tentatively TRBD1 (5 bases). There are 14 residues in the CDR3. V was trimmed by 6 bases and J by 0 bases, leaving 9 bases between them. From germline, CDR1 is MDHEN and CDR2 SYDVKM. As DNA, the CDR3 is TGTGCCAGCAGGAGCAGGGACTCTGGAAACACCATATATTTT. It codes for CASRSRDSGNTIYF. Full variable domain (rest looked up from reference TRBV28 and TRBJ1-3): DVKVTQSSRYLVKRTGEKVFLECVQDMDHENMFWYRQDPGLGLRLIYFSYDVKMKEKGDIPEGYSVSREKKERFSLILESASTNQTSMYLCASRSRDSGNTIYFGEGSWLTVV.

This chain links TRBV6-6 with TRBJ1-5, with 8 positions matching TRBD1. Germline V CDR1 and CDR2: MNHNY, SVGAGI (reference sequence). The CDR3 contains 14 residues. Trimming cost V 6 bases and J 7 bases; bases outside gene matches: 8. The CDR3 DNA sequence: TGTGCCAGCAGCATGGACAGGGAGAGACAGCCCCAGCATTTT. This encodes CASSMDRERQPQHF.

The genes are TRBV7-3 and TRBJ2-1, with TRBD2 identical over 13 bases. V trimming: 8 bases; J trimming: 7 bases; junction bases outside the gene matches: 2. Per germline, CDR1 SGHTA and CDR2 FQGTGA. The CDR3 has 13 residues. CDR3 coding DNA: TGTGCCAGCGGACTAGCGGGAGTAAATGAGCAGTTCTTC. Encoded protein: CASGLAGVNEQFF.

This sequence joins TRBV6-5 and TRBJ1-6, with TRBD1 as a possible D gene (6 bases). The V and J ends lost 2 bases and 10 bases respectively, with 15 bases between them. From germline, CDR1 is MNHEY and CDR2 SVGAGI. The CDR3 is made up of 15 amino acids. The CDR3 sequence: CASSYRDTDRSPLHF. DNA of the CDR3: TGTGCCAGCAGTTACCGGGACACTGATCGGTCACCCCTCCACTTT.

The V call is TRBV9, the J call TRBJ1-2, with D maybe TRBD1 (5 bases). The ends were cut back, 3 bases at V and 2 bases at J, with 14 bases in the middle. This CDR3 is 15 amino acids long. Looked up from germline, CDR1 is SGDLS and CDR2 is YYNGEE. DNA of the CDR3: TGTGCCAGCAGCGCCCGGGGGACCACCAACTATGGCTACACCTTC. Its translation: CASSARGTTNYGYTF.

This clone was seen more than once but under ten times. This CDR3 is CASSLSQNTEAFF. The CDR3 coding sequence is TGTGCCAGCAGTTTATCACAGAACACTGAAGCTTTCTTT. The chain is built from TRBV12-3 or TRBV12-4 and TRBJ1-1; D gene ambiguous. V gave up 2 bases and J gave up 1 base, with 5 bases separating them. The CDR3 extends over 13 amino acids.

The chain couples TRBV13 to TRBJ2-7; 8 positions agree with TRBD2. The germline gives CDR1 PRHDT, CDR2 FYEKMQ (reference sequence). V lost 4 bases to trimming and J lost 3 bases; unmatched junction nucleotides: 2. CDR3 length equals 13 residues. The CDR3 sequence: CASSSGLGYEQYF. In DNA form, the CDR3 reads TGTGCCAGCAGCTCGGGACTAGGCTACGAGCAGTACTTC.

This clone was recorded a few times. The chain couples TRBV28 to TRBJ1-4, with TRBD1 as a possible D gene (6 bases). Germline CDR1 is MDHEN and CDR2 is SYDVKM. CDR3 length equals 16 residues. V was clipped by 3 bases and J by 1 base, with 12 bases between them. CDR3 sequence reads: CASSFVRGRTNEKLFF. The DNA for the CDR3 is TGTGCCAGCAGTTTTGTCAGGGGTAGAACTAATGAAAAACTGTTTTTT.

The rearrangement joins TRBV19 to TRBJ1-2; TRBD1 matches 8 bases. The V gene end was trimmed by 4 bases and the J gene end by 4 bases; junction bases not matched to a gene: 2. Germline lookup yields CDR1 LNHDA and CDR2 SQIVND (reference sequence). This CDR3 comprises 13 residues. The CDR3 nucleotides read TGTGCCAGTAGTACAGGACAGGGCTATGGCTACACCTTC. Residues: CASSTGQGYGYTF.

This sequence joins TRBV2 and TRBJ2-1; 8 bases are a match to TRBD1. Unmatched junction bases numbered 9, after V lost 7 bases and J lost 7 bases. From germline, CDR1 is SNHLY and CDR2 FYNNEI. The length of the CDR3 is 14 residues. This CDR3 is CASNWAGGGNEQFF. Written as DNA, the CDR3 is TGTGCCAGCAATTGGGCAGGGGGCGGGAATGAGCAGTTCTTC.

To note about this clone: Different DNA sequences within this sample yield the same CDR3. The CDR3 region has the DNA TGTGCCAGCAGTTACTCGCAGATGAACACTGAAGCTTTCTTT. Translated, it gives CASSYSQMNTEAFF. The V and J genes are TRBV6-5 and TRBJ1-1; D ambiguous. Germline V CDR1 and CDR2: MNHEY, SVGAGI. CDR3 length equals 14 residues. The ends were cut back, 0 bases at V and 0 bases at J, with 5 bases in the middle.

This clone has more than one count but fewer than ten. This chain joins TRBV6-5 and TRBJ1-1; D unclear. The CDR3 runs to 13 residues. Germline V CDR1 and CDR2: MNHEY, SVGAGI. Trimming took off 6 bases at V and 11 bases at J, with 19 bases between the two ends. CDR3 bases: TGTGCCAGCAGGTCCCTTAGTCAGGATCGGGCTTTCTTT. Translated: CASRSLSQDRAFF.

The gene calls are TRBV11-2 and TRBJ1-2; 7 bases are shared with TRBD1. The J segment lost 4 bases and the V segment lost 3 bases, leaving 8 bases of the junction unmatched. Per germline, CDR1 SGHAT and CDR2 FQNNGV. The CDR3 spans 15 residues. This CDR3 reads CASSLSRDSSYGYTF. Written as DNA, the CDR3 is TGTGCCAGCAGCTTGTCCCGGGACAGCTCCTATGGCTACACCTTC.